This entry describes one T cell receptor (beta chain). Its target is unknown. This sample stems from a study of cytomegalovirus exposure and HLA in healthy donors. Trimming shortened V by 2 bases and J by 1 base, and 27 bases separated the two germline ends. This CDR3 contains 20 residues. CDR1 MNHNS and CDR2 SASEGT come from the germline V gene. General study results and limits: DRB1 had the most TCR associations and HLA-C the fewest, a later analysis found, with rates varying by HLA locus. Later analysis found that TCR beta chains associated with HLA were more clonally expanded than other, equally common chains.

Researchers ran the PCR with 60 Vbeta and 13 Jbeta primers. Clones were read by immunoSEQ multiplex PCR, and TCRdb kept only the in-frame ones, dropping some. The table includes about 210,000 clones, about 90% detected once. V usage is TRBV6-1 and J usage is TRBJ2-7, with a weak D call TRBD2 (6 bases). The TCR was taken from a boy aged 2 to 10 in good health and CMV-seronegative. The sequencing input was PBMCs. In DNA form, the CDR3 reads TGTGCCAGCAGTGAATTCACCGGCGGGGCTAGCAGCTGGTCATCCTACGAGCAGTACTTC. It translates to CASSEFTGGASSWSSYEQYF.